A single sample is the source of the 11 T cell receptor beta chains below, sequenced in a study of T cells after posttransplantation cyclophosphamide. The protocol was immunoSEQ multiplex PCR, while the TCRdb copy is restricted to in-frame clones and leaves out a portion. This sample comprises 40,000 to 55,000 clones, none seen once only. The sample comprised PBMCs. The receptor source for this set is a man aged 40-49 years in good health, CMV-negative, and a related stem cell transplant donor.

This clone was found many times. J is TRBJ2-7 and V is TRBV14, with 9 bases aligning to TRBD2. Looked up from germline, CDR1 is SGHDN and CDR2 is FVKESK. The CDR3 sequence is 15 residues long. With 0 bases clipped from V and 2 bases from J, the junction kept 2 bases outside the gene matches. The CDR3 sequence: CASSQDQRGAYEQYF. CDR3 DNA: TGTGCCAGCAGCCAAGATCAGCGGGGGGCCTACGAGCAGTACTTC.

This clone was observed at least ten times. The gene calls are TRBV27 and TRBJ2-7; perhaps TRBD2 as D (6 bases). With 2 bases removed from V and 0 bases from J, the gap between germline ends came to 14 bases. CDR3 size: 16 residues. CDR1 and CDR2 (germline): MNHEY, SMNVEV (reference sequence). The CDR3 here is CASSLPQRVSSYEQYF. The CDR3 DNA sequence: TGTGCCAGCAGTTTACCCCAGCGGGTGAGCTCCTACGAGCAGTACTTC.

The sample holds many counts of this clone. The V gene is TRBV7-9, the J gene TRBJ1-2; 9 bases line up with TRBD1. V was pared by 1 base and J by 7 bases, with 4 bases of the junction left unmatched. The CDR3 is made up of 14 amino acids. Germline CDR1 reads SEHNR; CDR2 reads FQNEAQ (reference sequence). The CDR3 protein is CASSLGDRDPGYTF. CDR3 nucleotides: TGTGCCAGCAGCTTAGGGGACAGGGACCCTGGCTACACCTTC. Complete variable domain (other parts from reference TRBV7-9 and TRBJ1-2): DTGVSQNPRHKITKRGQNVTFRCDPISEHNRLYWYRQTLGQGPEFLTYFQNEAQLEKSRLLSDRFSAERPKGSFSTLEIQRTEQGDSAMYLCASSLGDRDPGYTFGSGTRLTVV.

This clone was observed at least ten times. V and J are TRBV5-6 and TRBJ2-7, with TRBD2 matching over 12 bases. Germline V lookup: CDR1 SGHDT, CDR2 YYEEEE. V lost 3 bases and J lost 7; bases outside the gene matches: 8. The CDR3 has 15 amino acids. The CDR3 coding sequence is TGTGCCAGCAGCTCCCTAGCGGGAGGGCCAAAAGAGCAGTACTTC. Residues: CASSSLAGGPKEQYF.

A remark on this clone: Its ends do not fully match the called genes, so a read error is possible. The gene calls are TRBV2 and TRBJ1-1; 7 nucleotides agree with TRBD1. The CDR3 runs 14 residues. From germline, CDR1 is SNHLY and CDR2 FYNNEI. CDR3 in DNA: TGTGCCAGCTCAGGACAGGCGACGAACACCGAAGCTTTCTTT. Amino acid sequence: CASSGQATNTEAFF.

This clone has a count of ten or more. V is TRBV7-2 and J is TRBJ1-5, with a weak D call TRBD1 (6 bases). The CDR3 runs to 14 residues. The germline CDR1 and CDR2 sequences are SGHTA and FQGNSA. Trimming took 5 bases from V and 6 from J, leaving 14 bases between them. The CDR3 DNA reads as TGTGCCAGCAGCGGCACAGGGACGGGTCAGCCCCAGCATTTT. Translated: CASSGTGTGQPQHF. The whole variable domain, remainder taken from reference TRBV7-2 and TRBJ1-5, is GAGVSQSPSNKVTEKGKDVELRCDPISGHTALYWYRQSLGQGLEFLIYFQGNSAPDKSGLPSDRFSAERTGGSVSTLTIQRTQQEDSAVYLCASSGTGTGQPQHFGDGTRLSIL.

This clone has a count of ten or more. The rearrangement joins TRBV7-3 to TRBJ2-1; the match to TRBD2 covers 11 bases. Trimming cost V 4 bases and J 7 bases; bases outside gene matches: 6. There are 15 residues in the CDR3. Germline V CDR1 and CDR2: SGHTA, FQGTGA. The CDR3 bases are TGTGCCAGCAGCTACGTACTAGCGGGAGCGAATGAGCAGTTCTTC. Its translation is CASSYVLAGANEQFF.

The sample holds many counts of this clone. Distinct nucleotide sequences in the sample also encode this CDR3. The chain recombines TRBV18 with TRBJ2-7; a weak D match, TRBD2 (6 bases). The ends were cut back, 0 bases at V and 0 bases at J, with 9 bases in the middle. This CDR3 is built from 15 residues. CDR1 is KGHSH, CDR2 LQKENI, per germline. The CDR3 sequence: CASSPPSGSSYEQYF. In nucleotides, the CDR3 is TGTGCCAGCTCACCACCTAGCGGAAGCTCCTACGAGCAGTACTTC.

This clone was picked up many times. The genes are TRBV27 and TRBJ2-5; 9 nucleotides align to TRBD1. The CDR3 runs to 17 residues. The J segment lost 5 bases and the V segment lost 4 bases, leaving 14 bases of the junction unmatched. Germline-derived CDR1 and CDR2 are MNHEY and SMNVEV (reference sequence). CDR3 sequence (DNA): TGTGCCAGCAGTTCCCTTCCACAGGGGGCGAGGCGGGAGACCCAGTACTTC. This translates into CASSSLPQGARRETQYF.

This clone was counted at least ten times. This sequence joins TRBV27 and TRBJ2-6, with D unresolved. Germline V gene sequence: CDR1 MNHEY, CDR2 SMNVEV (reference sequence). The V end was cut by 6 bases, the J end by 0 bases, with 9 bases between. This CDR3 comprises 15 residues. The CDR3 sequence is CASRQTLSGANVLTF. In nucleotides, the CDR3 is TGTGCCAGCAGACAGACCCTCTCTGGGGCCAACGTCCTGACTTTC.

The rearrangement uses TRBV27 and TRBJ2-2; no definite D call. Trimming left V 4 bases short and J 2 bases short, with 14 bases between. CDR1 and CDR2 from the germline V gene are MNHEY and SMNVEV (reference sequence). This CDR3 spans 16 amino acids. This chain's CDR3 is CASSSADSGNTGELFF. The DNA of the CDR3 is TGTGCCAGCAGTTCCGCCGACTCGGGTAACACCGGGGAGCTGTTTTTT.